This TCR beta chain was retrieved from a study of beta chain features in type 1 diabetes. Broader study findings: The study found moderately but significantly shorter TCRB CDR3s in all four CD4+ subsets of Type 1 diabetes patients.

This clone was seen only a few times. The antigen is undetermined. As every portion of the isolated RNA was reverse transcribed, the sequencing read expressed TCRB transcripts. The method was immunoSEQ multiplex PCR; TCRdb's version includes in-frame clones alone and lacks a portion of them. The table lists over 100,000 clones, 40% of them singletons, with 0.065% in the top ten. V lost 7 bases, J lost 0 bases, and 13 bases lay in between. Germline values: CDR1 MNHNY, CDR2 SVGAGI (reference sequence). This CDR3 spans 15 amino acids. The sample consisted of stem cell memory CD4+ T cells from blood. This TCR came from a woman in her late teens or twenties in good health. V is TRBV6-6 and J is TRBJ1-5, with D uncertain. CDR3 loop: CASTKGANSNQPQHF. CDR3 DNA: TGTGCCAGCACCAAGGGAGCTAATAGCAATCAGCCCCAGCATTTT.